The T cell receptor (beta chain) described here comes from a study of blood T cells in healthy people across ages. The CDR3 spans 16 residues. The V end was cut by 1 base, the J end by 2 bases, with 15 bases between. Using a J-beta primer mix together with a sample-barcoded 5' primer, a second PCR was run for about 7 to 12 cycles. TCRdb reprocessed the 5' RACE reads with MiXCR, giving one entry per CDR3 protein. The table lists about a million distinct CDR3 sequences, under 50% of them singletons. Sequenced: blood. This chain joins TRBV12-3 or TRBV12-4 and TRBJ2-7; D uncertain. The sequence came from a man aged 30 to 45 in good health. CDR3 in amino acids: CASSLDVGRRTYEQYF. The CDR3 bases are TGTGCCAGCAGTTTAGACGTAGGCAGGCGAACCTACGAGCAGTACTTC.